One sample yielded the 20 T cell receptor beta chains listed below, sequenced in a study of T cell responses to AZD1222 COVID-19 vaccine. The protocol was immunoSEQ multiplex PCR, while the TCRdb copy is restricted to in-frame clones and leaves out a portion. The table lists 70,000 to 85,000 clones, about 84% of them singletons. The specimen comprised peripheral blood, sampled on day 0 of AZD1222 vaccination. Every receptor here comes from an adult in good health.

The CDR3 reads CASSDGLAGDTQYF. In nucleotides, the CDR3 is TGTGCCAGCAGCGATGGACTAGCAGGCGATACGCAGTATTTT. This rearrangement joins TRBV7-2 to TRBJ2-3; 8 bases match TRBD2. Unmatched junction bases numbered 7, after V lost 5 bases and J lost 6 bases. Looked up from germline, CDR1 is SGHTA and CDR2 is FQGNSA. CDR3 length: 14 amino acids.

This clone was seen a few times. The V and J genes are TRBV6-5 and TRBJ1-2; D is unclear. The length of the CDR3 is 13 residues. V was pared by 0 bases and J by 2 bases, with 4 bases between. CDR1 is MNHEY, CDR2 SVGAGI, per germline. The CDR3 loop reads CASSYSVNYGYTF. In DNA, the CDR3 is TGTGCCAGCAGTTACTCGGTAAACTATGGCTACACCTTC.

The gene calls are TRBV7-9 and TRBJ1-2, with D perhaps matching TRBD1 (5 bases). The V end was cut by 5 bases, the J end by 2 bases, with 12 bases between. This CDR3 has 14 amino acids. Per germline, CDR1 SEHNR and CDR2 FQNEAQ (reference sequence). The CDR3 sequence is CASSAGTPNYGYTF. For the CDR3, the DNA is TGTGCCAGCAGCGCAGGGACGCCGAACTATGGCTACACCTTC.

The sample holds one count of this clone. The rearrangement joins TRBV27 to TRBJ1-6; 7 nucleotides line up with TRBD1. This CDR3 is 14 amino acids long. The V segment lost 5 bases and the J segment 7 bases; nucleotides outside the gene matches: 5. Germline lookup yields CDR1 MNHEY and CDR2 SMNVEV (reference sequence). CDR3 loop: CASSLRDRNSPLHF. CDR3 nucleotide sequence: TGTGCCAGCAGTCTCCGGGACAGAAATTCACCCCTCCACTTT.

This rearrangement joins TRBV7-2 to TRBJ2-3; D not resolved. The CDR3 spans 15 residues. Deletions cut 5 bases from V and 7 bases from J, with 19 bases between. The V gene's germline CDR1 is SGHTA and CDR2 FQGNSA. The CDR3 DNA is TGTGCCAGCAGCCCCGAGCCGTCTGGCGTAAATACGCAGTATTTT. Residues: CASSPEPSGVNTQYF.

The chain links TRBV7-8 to TRBJ2-7; D unresolved. Germline V CDR1 and CDR2: SGHVS, FQNEAQ. Trimming removed 2 bases from V and 2 bases from J, with 10 bases in between. CDR3 length: 14 amino acids. CDR3 DNA: TGTGCCAGCAGCTTAACCAGGATTGCCTACGAGCAGTACTTC. Amino acid sequence: CASSLTRIAYEQYF. Drawing the rest from reference TRBV7-8 and TRBJ2-7, the complete variable domain is GAGVSQSPRYKVAKRGQDVALRCDPISGHVSLFWYQQALGQGPEFLTYFQNEAQLDKSGLPSDRFFAERPEGSVSTLKIQRTQQEDSAVYLCASSLTRIAYEQYFGPGTRLTVT.

This chain uses TRBV10-2 with TRBJ2-7; TRBD2 matches at 8 bases. Germline-derived CDR1 and CDR2 are WSHSY and SAAADI. Trimming at V came to 9 bases and at J to 3 bases, leaving 4 bases not matched to a gene. CDR3 length: 12 amino acids. CDR3 coding DNA: TGCGCCAGTAGCGGGGAAAGCTACGAGCAGTACTTC. Translation: CASSGESYEQYF.

This chain uses TRBV30 with TRBJ1-2; 8 bases line up with TRBD1. This CDR3 has 16 residues. V was pared by 0 bases and J by 4 bases, with 10 bases of the junction left unmatched. CDR1 and CDR2 (germline): GTSNPN, SVGIG (reference sequence). CDR3 region: CAWSVTDRGLPYGYTF. The CDR3 nucleotides read TGTGCCTGGAGTGTTACTGACAGGGGACTTCCCTATGGCTACACCTTC.

The gene calls are TRBV30 and TRBJ1-5, with TRBD1 identical over 7 bases. The CDR3 covers 13 residues. Germline V lookup: CDR1 GTSNPN, CDR2 SVGIG (reference sequence). With 5 bases clipped from V and 2 bases from J, the junction kept 3 bases outside the gene matches. CDR3 nucleotide sequence: TGTGCCTGGGACGACAGGGGCAATCAGCCCCAGCATTTT. Translated: CAWDDRGNQPQHF.

The chain is built from TRBV6-5 and TRBJ1-3; no reliable D call. Trimming took 5 bases from V and 2 from J, leaving 4 bases between them. The V gene's germline CDR1 is MNHEY and CDR2 SVGAGI. The CDR3 loop spans 12 amino acids. The CDR3 DNA sequence: TGTGCCAGCAGTACAGCTGGAAACACCATATATTTT. Its translation: CASSTAGNTIYF.

The chain recombines TRBV5-6 with TRBJ1-5, with TRBD1 identical over 7 bases. The CDR3 is made up of 14 amino acids. CDR1 is SGHDT and CDR2 is YYEEEE in the germline V gene. J gave up 7 bases and V 2 bases, and 6 bases lay outside the gene matches. For the CDR3, the DNA is TGTGCCAGCAGCTTACAGGGGCTAGGACAGCCCCAGCATTTT. This codes for CASSLQGLGQPQHF.

The V and J genes are TRBV12-3 or TRBV12-4 and TRBJ1-5; no definite D call. Trimming took 5 bases from V and 4 from J, leaving 9 bases between them. This CDR3 is 13 amino acids long. CDR3 nucleotide sequence: TGTGCCAGCAGTGAAGCGGGAAATCAGCCCCAGCATTTT. This encodes CASSEAGNQPQHF.

This clone was detected only once. V and J are TRBV6-2 or TRBV6-3 and TRBJ2-1; 7 bases align to TRBD1. The V gene end was trimmed by 6 bases and the J gene end by 4 bases; junction bases not matched to a gene: 12. CDR3 length: 16 residues. Germline loops: CDR1 MNHEY, CDR2 SVGEGT. CDR3 in amino acids: CASSRPGQKEYNEQFF. In DNA, the CDR3 is TGTGCCAGCAGCAGACCGGGACAGAAGGAATACAATGAGCAGTTCTTC.

The chain combines TRBV6-5 with TRBJ1-1; D perhaps matches TRBD1 (6 bases). Trimming removed 2 bases at V and 2 bases at J, with 15 bases between. The CDR3 extends over 16 amino acids. Per the germline V gene, CDR1 is MNHEY and CDR2 is SVGAGI. The CDR3, as DNA: TGTGCCAGCAGTTACCAGGGGCGCGGGAGAAACACTGAAGCTTTCTTT. Translated, it gives CASSYQGRGRNTEAFF.

The chain joins TRBV13 to TRBJ2-1, with 11 bases identical to TRBD2. J gave up 4 bases and V 4 bases, and 9 bases lay outside the gene matches. The CDR3 extends over 17 amino acids. The germline V gene encodes CDR1 PRHDT and CDR2 FYEKMQ (reference sequence). The DNA of the CDR3 is TGTGCCAGCAGCTCCCGTTTGCCTAGCGGGAGGTACAATGAGCAGTTCTTC. Amino acids: CASSSRLPSGRYNEQFF.

V gene TRBV6-1 combines with J gene TRBJ2-7; 8 bases line up with TRBD2. The CDR3 is 15 residues long. CDR1 is MNHNS, CDR2 SASEGT, per germline. The V gene end was trimmed by 1 base and the J gene end by 2 bases; junction bases not matched to a gene: 4. CDR3: CASSEGAGETYEQYF. The CDR3 DNA reads TGTGCCAGCAGTGAAGGAGCGGGAGAAACCTACGAGCAGTACTTC.

The V call is TRBV5-6, the J call TRBJ2-7, with D perhaps TRBD2 (7 bases). V was cut by 3 bases and J by 2 bases, with 12 bases left in between. CDR1 is SGHDT, CDR2 YYEEEE, per germline. CDR3 length: 14 residues. In DNA form, the CDR3 reads TGTGCCAGCAGCTGGGGGGGCGCGACCTACGAGCAGTACTTC. Amino acids: CASSWGGATYEQYF.

This chain joins TRBV4-2 and TRBJ1-2, with D possibly TRBD1 on 6 matching bases. Germline values: CDR1 LGHNA, CDR2 YNFKEQ. The CDR3 extends over 15 amino acids. V was cut by 5 bases and J by 3 bases, with 16 bases left in between. DNA for the CDR3: TGTGCCAGCAGCTGGACAGTTACTGAGGACTATGGCTACACCTTC. Its translation: CASSWTVTEDYGYTF.

The J gene is TRBJ2-6, the V gene TRBV19; 7 nucleotides line up with TRBD2. Germline V gene lookup returns CDR1 LNHDA and CDR2 SQIVND (reference sequence). The CDR3 length is 16 residues. V was pared by 3 bases and J by 4 bases, with 6 bases of the junction left unmatched. The CDR3 DNA reads as TGTGCCAGTAGTATGAACAGCGGGACCGGGGCCAACGTCCTGACTTTC. The encoded protein is CASSMNSGTGANVLTF.

V and J are TRBV25-1 and TRBJ1-6; TRBD1 aligns across 8 bases. The CDR3 has 15 amino acids. V shed 4 bases and J 7 bases; nucleotides not matched to a gene: 6. Germline V lookup: CDR1 MGHDK, CDR2 SYGVNS. CDR3 in DNA: TGTGCCAGCAGTGCCGACAGGGGCGGCAATTCACCCCTCCACTTT. Its translation: CASSADRGGNSPLHF. Supplemented by reference TRBV25-1 and TRBJ1-6, the full variable domain reads EADIYQTPRYLVIGTGKKITLECSQTMGHDKMYWYQQDPGMELHLIHYSYGVNSTEKGDLSSESTVSRIRTEHFPLTLESARPSHTSQYLCASSADRGGNSPLHFGNGTRLTVT.